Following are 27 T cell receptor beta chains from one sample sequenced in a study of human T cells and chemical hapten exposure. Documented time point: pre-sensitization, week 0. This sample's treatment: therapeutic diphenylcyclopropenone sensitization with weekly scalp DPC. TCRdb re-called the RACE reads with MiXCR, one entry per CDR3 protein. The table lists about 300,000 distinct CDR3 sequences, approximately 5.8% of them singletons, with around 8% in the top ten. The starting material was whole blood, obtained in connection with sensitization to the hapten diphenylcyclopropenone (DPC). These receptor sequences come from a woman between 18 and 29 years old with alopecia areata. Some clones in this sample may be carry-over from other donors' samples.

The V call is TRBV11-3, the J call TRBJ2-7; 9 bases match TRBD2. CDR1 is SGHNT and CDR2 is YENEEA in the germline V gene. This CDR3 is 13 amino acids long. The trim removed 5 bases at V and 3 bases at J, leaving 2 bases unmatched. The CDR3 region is CASSRAGGYEQYF. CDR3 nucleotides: TGTGCCAGCAGCAGAGCGGGGGGCTACGAGCAGTACTTC.

The CDR3 nucleotides read TGTGCCAGCGGGATGGATCAGCCCCAGCATTTT. Amino acid sequence: CASGMDQPQHF. The J gene is TRBJ1-5, the V gene TRBV6-2 or TRBV6-3; D is ambiguous. The CDR3 has 11 amino acids. The germline CDR1 and CDR2 sequences are MNHEY and SVGEGT. Trimming pared 8 bases from V and 5 bases from J, leaving 7 bases between.

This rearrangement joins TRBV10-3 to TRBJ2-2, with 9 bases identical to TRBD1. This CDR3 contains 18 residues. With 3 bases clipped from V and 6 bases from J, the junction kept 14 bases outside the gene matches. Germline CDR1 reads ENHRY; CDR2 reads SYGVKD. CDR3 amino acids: CAISESPGTGLLAGELFF. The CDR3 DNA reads TGTGCCATCAGTGAATCGCCAGGGACAGGGCTTTTGGCCGGGGAGCTGTTTTTT.

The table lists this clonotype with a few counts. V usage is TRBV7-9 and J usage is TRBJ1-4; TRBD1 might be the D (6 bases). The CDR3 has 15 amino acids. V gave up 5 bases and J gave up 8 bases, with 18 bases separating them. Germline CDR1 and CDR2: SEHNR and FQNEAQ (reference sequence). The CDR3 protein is CASSSARQEGEKLFF. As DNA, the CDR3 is TGTGCCAGCAGCAGCGCGCGACAGGAGGGCGAAAAACTGTTTTTT.

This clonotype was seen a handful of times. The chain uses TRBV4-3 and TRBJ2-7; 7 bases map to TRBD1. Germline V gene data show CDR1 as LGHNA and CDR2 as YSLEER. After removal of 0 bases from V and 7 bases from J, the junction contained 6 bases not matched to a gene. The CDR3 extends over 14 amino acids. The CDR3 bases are TGCGCCAGCAGCCAAGATGGGGACAGAGTGGAGCAGTACTTC. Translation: CASSQDGDRVEQYF.

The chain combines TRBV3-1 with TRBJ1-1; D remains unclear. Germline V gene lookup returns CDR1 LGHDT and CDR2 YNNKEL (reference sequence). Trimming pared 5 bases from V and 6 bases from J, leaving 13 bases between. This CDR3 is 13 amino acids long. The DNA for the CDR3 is TGTGCCAGCAGCGCAACATTCGGGCCTGAAGCTTTCTTT. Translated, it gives CASSATFGPEAFF.

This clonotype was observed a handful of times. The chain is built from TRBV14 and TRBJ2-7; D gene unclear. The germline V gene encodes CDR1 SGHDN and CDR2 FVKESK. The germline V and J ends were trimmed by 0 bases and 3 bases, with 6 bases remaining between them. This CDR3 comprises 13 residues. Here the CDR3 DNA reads TGTGCCAGCAGCCAAGATCTCTTCTACGAGCAGTACTTC. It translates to CASSQDLFYEQYF.

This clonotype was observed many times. CDR3: CASSLLGTRGYGYTF. In nucleotides, the CDR3 is TGCGCCAGCAGCTTGTTAGGGACAAGAGGTTATGGCTACACCTTC. The genes are TRBV5-1 and TRBJ1-2, with D perhaps matching TRBD1 (6 bases). Trimming shortened V by 1 base and J by 5 bases, and 15 bases separated the two germline ends. This CDR3 has 15 residues. Germline CDR1 SGHRS, CDR2 YFSETQ.

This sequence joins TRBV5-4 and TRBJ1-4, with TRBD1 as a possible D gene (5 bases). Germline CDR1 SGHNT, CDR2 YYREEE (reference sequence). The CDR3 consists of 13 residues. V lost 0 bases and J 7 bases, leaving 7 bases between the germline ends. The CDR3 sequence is CASSLDRSEKLFF. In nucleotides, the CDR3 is TGTGCCAGCAGCTTGGACAGGTCTGAAAAACTGTTTTTT.

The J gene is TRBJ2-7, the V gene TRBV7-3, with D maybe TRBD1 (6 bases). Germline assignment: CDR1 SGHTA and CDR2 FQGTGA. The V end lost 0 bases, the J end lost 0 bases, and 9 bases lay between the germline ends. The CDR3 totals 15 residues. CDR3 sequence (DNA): TGTGCCAGCAGCTTAACAGGGGGAAGCTCCTACGAGCAGTACTTC. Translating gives CASSLTGGSSYEQYF.

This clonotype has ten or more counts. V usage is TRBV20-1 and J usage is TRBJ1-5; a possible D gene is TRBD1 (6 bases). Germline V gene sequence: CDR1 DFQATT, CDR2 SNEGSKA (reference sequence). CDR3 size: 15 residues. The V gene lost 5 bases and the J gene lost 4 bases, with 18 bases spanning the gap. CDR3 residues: CSAGTQGAGNQPQHF. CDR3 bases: TGCAGTGCTGGAACACAGGGAGCAGGAAATCAGCCCCAGCATTTT.

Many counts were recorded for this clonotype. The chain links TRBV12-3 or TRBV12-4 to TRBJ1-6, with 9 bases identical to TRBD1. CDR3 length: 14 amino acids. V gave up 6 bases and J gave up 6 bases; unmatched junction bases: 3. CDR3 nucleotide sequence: TGTGCCAGCAGCTTGACAGGGGGTAATTCACCCCTCCACTTT. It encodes CASSLTGGNSPLHF.

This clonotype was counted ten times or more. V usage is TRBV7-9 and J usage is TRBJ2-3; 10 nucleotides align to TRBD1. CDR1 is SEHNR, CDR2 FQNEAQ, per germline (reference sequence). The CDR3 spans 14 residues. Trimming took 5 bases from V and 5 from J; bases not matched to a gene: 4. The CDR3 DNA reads TGTGCCAGCAGCCCCGGGACAGGGGAAGATACGCAGTATTTT. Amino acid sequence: CASSPGTGEDTQYF. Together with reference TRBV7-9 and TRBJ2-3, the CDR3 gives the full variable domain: DTGVSQNPRHKITKRGQNVTFRCDPISEHNRLYWYRQTLGQGPEFLTYFQNEAQLEKSRLLSDRFSAERPKGSFSTLEIQRTEQGDSAMYLCASSPGTGEDTQYFGPGTRLTVL.

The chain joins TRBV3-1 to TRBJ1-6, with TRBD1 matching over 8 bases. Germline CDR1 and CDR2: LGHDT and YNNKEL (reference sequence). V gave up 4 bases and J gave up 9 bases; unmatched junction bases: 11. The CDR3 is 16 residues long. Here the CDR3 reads CASSPASQGESSPLHF. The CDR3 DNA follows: TGTGCCAGCAGCCCTGCTTCACAGGGGGAGAGTTCACCCCTCCACTTT.

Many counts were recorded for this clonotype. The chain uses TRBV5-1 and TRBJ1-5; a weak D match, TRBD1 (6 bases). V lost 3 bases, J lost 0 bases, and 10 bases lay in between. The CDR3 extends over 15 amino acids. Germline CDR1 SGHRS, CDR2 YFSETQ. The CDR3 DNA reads TGCGCCAGCAGCTGGGGGCCATATAGCAATCAGCCCCAGCATTTT. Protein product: CASSWGPYSNQPQHF.

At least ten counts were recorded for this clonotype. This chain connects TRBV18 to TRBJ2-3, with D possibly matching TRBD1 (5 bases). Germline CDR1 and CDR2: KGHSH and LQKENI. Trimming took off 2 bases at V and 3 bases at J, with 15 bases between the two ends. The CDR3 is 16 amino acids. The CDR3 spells CASSPFSQGATDTQYF. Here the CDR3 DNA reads TGTGCCAGCTCACCATTCTCCCAGGGCGCAACAGATACGCAGTATTTT.

CDR3 coding DNA: TGCGCCAGCAGCCCCGGCGGCTACTCGCCTAACTATGGCTACACCTTC. Its protein is CASSPGGYSPNYGYTF. This chain uses TRBV4-1 with TRBJ1-2, with D hard to call. The germline CDR1 and CDR2 sequences are MGHRA and YSYEKL. The CDR3 extends over 16 amino acids. Trimming shortened V by 4 bases and J by 0 bases, and 15 bases separated the two germline ends.

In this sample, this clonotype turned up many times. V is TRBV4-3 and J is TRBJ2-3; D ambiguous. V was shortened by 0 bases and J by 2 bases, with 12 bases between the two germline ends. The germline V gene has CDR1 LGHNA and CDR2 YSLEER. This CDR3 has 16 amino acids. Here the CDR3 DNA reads TGCGCCAGCAGCCAAGAGAGACATAGCCCCACAGATACGCAGTATTTT. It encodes CASSQERHSPTDTQYF.

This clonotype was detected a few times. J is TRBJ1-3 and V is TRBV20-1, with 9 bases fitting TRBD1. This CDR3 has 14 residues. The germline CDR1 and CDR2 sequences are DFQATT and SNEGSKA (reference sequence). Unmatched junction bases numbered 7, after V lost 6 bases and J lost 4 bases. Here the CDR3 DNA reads TGCAGTGCACCAACAGGGGGCGTCGGAAACACCATATATTTT. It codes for CSAPTGGVGNTIYF.

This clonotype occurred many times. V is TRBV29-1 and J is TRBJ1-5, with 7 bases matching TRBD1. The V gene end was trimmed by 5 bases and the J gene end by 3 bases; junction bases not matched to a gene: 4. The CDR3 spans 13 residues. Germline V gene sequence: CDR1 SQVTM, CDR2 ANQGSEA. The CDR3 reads CSVQGQHNQPQHF. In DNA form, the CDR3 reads TGCAGCGTTCAGGGACAGCACAATCAGCCCCAGCATTTT. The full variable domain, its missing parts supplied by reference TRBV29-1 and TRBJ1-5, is SAVISQKPSRDICQRGTSLTIQCQVDSQVTMMFWYRQQPGQSLTLIATANQGSEATYESGFVIDKFPISRPNLTFSTLTVSNMSPEDSSIYLCSVQGQHNQPQHFGDGTRLSIL.

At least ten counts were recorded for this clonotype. In DNA form, the CDR3 reads TGTGCCAGCGGTAGACAGGGAGGACAGCCCCAGCATTTT. This encodes CASGRQGGQPQHF. V is TRBV2 and J is TRBJ1-5; 7 bases match TRBD1. J was trimmed by 7 bases and V by 8 bases; bases with no gene match: 8. Per the germline V gene, CDR1 is SNHLY and CDR2 is FYNNEI. The length of the CDR3 is 13 residues.

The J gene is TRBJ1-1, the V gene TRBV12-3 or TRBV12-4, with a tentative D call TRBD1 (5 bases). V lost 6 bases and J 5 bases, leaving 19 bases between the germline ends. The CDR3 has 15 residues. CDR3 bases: TGTGCCAGCAGCTTGTCGGGGGGGTCACGGACTGAAGCTTTCTTT. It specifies CASSLSGGSRTEAFF.

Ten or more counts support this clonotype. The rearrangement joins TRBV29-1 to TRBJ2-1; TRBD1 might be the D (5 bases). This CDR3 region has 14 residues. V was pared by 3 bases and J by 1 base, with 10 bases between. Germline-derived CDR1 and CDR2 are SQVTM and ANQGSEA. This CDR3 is CSVEEQGSYNEQFF. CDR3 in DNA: TGCAGCGTTGAGGAGCAGGGTTCCTACAATGAGCAGTTCTTC.

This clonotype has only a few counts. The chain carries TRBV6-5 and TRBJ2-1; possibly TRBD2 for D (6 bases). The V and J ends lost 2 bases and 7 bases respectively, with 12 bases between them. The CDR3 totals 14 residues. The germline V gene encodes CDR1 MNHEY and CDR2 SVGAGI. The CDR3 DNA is TGTGCCAGCAGTTACGGGGATAGCGGTAATGAGCAGTTCTTC. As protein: CASSYGDSGNEQFF.

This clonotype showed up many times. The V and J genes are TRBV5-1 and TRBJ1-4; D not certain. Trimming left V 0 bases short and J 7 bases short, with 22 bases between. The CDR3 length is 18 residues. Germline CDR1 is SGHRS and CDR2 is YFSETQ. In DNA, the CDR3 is TGCGCCAGCAGCTTGGGCCCCCGAGGTCCGGACGTCGGTGAAAAACTGTTTTTT. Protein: CASSLGPRGPDVGEKLFF.

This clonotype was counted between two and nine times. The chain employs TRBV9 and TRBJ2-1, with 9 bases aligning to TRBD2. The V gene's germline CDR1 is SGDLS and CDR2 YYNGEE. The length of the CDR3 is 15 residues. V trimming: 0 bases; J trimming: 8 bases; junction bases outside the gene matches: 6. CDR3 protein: CASSVGGGDPDEQFF. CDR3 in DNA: TGTGCCAGCAGCGTAGGCGGGGGGGACCCAGATGAGCAGTTCTTC.

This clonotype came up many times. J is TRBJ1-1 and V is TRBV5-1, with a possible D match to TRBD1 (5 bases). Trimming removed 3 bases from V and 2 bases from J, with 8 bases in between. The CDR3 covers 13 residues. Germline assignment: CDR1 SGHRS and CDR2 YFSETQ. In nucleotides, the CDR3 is TGCGCCAGCAGCTCCGGACAAAACACTGAAGCTTTCTTT. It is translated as CASSSGQNTEAFF.